In its sample, the clone carrying this T cell receptor beta chain ranks as medium-sized. Its specificity is unknown. The sample is drawn from a study of OX40 agonist ivuxolimab in advanced cancers. On the study more broadly: The patients got ivuxolimab, which is an agonistic anti-OX40 (CD134) antibody. Hepatocellular carcinoma, melanoma, renal cell or head and neck cancer affected the dose-escalation patients. Findings of the study overall: Clonal expansion was seen in CD4+ and CD8+ blood T cells by week 6 at 0.1 to 3.0 mg/kg.

There are 15 residues in the CDR3. J was trimmed by 9 bases and V by 4 bases; bases with no gene match: 7. In germline, CDR1 is SGHVS, CDR2 FQNEAQ. Only in-frame clones appear in the TCRdb table, and some are missing; sequencing was by immunoSEQ multiplex PCR. The repertoire holds roughly 76,000 clones, with 86% as singletons. This receptor was obtained from an adult with an advanced solid tumor such as melanoma, head and neck, liver or kidney cancer. This chain joins TRBV7-8 and TRBJ2-2; 11 bases are a match to TRBD2. The sequencing here drew on CD4+ or CD8+ T cells sorted from blood, taken in a trial of the OX40 agonist ivuxolimab. The CDR3 here is CASSSPTSGNWELFF. Here the CDR3 DNA reads TGTGCCAGCAGCTCTCCGACTAGCGGGAACTGGGAGCTGTTTTTT.